One and the same sample provided the 2 T cell receptor beta chains below, sequenced in a study of T-cell reconstitution after alpha-beta-depleted transplantation in children. Unique molecular identifiers were used in preparing the TCRbeta library. One entry per CDR3 protein, called by TCRdb with MiXCR from the PCR reads. The table has 250,000 to 350,000 distinct CDR3 sequences, approximately 20% seen once. This specimen consisted of PBMCs, mostly from graft donor cells, obtained 180 days after TCRalphabeta/CD19-depleted stem cell transplant. The receptor source for this set is a male patient between 10 and 17 years old who had a stem cell transplant for acute lymphoblastic leukemia, so the T cells may come from the graft donor.

This chain joins TRBV5-1 and TRBJ2-5; 7 nucleotides agree with TRBD1. The length of the CDR3 is 15 residues. Germline values: CDR1 SGHRS, CDR2 YFSETQ. The trim removed 1 base at V and 3 bases at J, leaving 6 bases unmatched. The CDR3 bases are TGCGCCAGCAGCTTGCGGAACAGGGGTAAAGAGACCCAGTACTTC. The encoded protein is CASSLRNRGKETQYF.

The chain recombines TRBV4-1 with TRBJ1-1, with D uncertain. In germline, CDR1 is MGHRA, CDR2 YSYEKL. The V gene lost 1 base and the J gene lost 6 bases, with 12 bases spanning the gap. CDR3 size: 14 residues. This CDR3 is CASSQVGGFPEAFF. The CDR3 region has the DNA TGCGCCAGCAGCCAAGTAGGAGGGTTCCCTGAAGCTTTCTTT.